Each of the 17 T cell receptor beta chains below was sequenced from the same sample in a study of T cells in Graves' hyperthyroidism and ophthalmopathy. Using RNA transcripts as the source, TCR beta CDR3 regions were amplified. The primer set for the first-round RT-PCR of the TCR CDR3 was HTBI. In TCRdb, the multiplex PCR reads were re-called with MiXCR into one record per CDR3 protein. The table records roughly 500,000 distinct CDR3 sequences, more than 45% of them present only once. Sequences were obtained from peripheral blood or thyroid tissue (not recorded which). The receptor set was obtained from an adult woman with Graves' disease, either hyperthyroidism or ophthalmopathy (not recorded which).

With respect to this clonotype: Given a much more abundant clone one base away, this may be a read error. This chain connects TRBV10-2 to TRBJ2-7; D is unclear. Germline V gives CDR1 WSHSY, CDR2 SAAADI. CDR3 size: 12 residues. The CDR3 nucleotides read TGTGCCAGCAGCCAAGATGTCTGCGAGCAGTACTTC. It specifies CASSQDVCEQYF.

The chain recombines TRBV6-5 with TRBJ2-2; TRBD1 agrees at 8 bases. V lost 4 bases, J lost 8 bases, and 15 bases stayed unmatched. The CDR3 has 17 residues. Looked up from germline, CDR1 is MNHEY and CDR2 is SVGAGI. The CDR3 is CASSSLMGTGTYGELFF. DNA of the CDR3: TGTGCCAGCAGTTCCCTCATGGGGACAGGCACTTATGGGGAGCTGTTTTTT.

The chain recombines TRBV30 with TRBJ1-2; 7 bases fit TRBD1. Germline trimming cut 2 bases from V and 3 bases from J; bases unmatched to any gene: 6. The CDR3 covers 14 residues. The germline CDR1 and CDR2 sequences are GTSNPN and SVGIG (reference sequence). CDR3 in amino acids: CAWSSQGGYYGYTF. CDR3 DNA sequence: TGTGCCTGGAGTTCCCAGGGGGGTTACTATGGCTACACCTTC. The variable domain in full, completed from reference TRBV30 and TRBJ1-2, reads SQTIHQWPATLVQPVGSPLSLECTVEGTSNPNLYWYRQAAGRGLQLLFYSVGIGQISSEVPQNLSASRPQDRQFILSSKKLLLSDSGFYLCAWSSQGGYYGYTFGSGTRLTVV.

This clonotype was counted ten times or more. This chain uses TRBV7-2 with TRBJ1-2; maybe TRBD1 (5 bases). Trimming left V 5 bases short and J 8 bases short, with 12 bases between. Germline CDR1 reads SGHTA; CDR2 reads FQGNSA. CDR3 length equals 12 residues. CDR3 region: CASSPPGGGYTF. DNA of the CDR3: TGTGCCAGCAGCCCCCCCGGGGGGGGCTACACCTTC.

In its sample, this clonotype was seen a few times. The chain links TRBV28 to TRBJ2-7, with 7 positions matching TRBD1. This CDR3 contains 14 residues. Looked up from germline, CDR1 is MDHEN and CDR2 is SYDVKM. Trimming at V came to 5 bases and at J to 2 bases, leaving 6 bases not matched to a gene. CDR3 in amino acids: CASSAYRGPYEQYF. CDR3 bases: TGTGCCAGCAGTGCGTACAGGGGACCCTACGAGCAGTACTTC. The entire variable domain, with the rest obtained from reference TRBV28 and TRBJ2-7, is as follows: DVKVTQSSRYLVKRTGEKVFLECVQDMDHENMFWYRQDPGLGLRLIYFSYDVKMKEKGDIPEGYSVSREKKERFSLILESASTNQTSMYLCASSAYRGPYEQYFGPGTRLTVT.

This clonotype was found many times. This CDR3 is CASSLIPGADYGYTF. In nucleotides, the CDR3 is TGTGCCAGCAGCTTAATACCCGGGGCGGACTATGGCTACACCTTC. This rearrangement joins TRBV7-3 to TRBJ1-2, with D possibly being TRBD1 (5 bases). Trimming removed 1 base at V and 3 bases at J, with 12 bases between. Germline V CDR1 and CDR2: SGHTA, FQGTGA. The CDR3 loop spans 15 amino acids.

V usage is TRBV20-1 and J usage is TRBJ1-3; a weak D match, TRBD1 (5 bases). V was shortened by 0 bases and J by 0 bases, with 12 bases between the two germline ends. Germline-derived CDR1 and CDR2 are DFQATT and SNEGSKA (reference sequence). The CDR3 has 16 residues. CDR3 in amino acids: CSARDRGTYSGNTIYF. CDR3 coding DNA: TGCAGTGCTAGAGATCGGGGCACTTACTCTGGAAACACCATATATTTT.

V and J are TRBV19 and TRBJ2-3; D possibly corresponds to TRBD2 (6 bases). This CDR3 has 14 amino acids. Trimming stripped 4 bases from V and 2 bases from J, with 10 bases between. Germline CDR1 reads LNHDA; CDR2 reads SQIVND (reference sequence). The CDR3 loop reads CASSRDLFTDTQYF. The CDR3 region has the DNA TGTGCCAGTAGTAGGGACTTATTCACAGATACGCAGTATTTT.

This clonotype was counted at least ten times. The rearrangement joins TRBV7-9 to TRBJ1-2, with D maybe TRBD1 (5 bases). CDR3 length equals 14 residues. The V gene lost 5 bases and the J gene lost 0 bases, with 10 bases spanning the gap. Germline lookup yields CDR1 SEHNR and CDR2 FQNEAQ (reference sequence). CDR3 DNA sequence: TGTGCCAGCAGCCCCTCGGGGGCTAACTATGGCTACACCTTC. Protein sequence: CASSPSGANYGYTF.

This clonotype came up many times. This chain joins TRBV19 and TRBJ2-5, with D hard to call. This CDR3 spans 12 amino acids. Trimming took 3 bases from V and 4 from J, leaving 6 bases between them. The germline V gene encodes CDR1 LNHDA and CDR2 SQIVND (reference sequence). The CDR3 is CASSMDRETQYF. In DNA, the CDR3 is TGTGCCAGTAGTATGGATCGAGAGACCCAGTACTTC.

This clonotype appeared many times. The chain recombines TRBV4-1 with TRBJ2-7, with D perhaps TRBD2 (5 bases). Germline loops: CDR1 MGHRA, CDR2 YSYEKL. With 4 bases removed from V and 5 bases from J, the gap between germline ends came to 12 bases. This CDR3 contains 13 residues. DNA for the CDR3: TGCGCCAGCAGCCCCAGCGGAGTCGACGAGCAGTACTTC. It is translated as CASSPSGVDEQYF.

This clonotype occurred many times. CDR3 sequence (DNA): TGCAGTGCTAGGTTCTCCGGCAGGGGGTTTCTGGAGACCCAGTACTTC. Its protein is CSARFSGRGFLETQYF. V gene TRBV20-1 combines with J gene TRBJ2-5; 7 bases line up with TRBD1. The CDR3 has 16 residues. After removal of 3 bases from V and 5 bases from J, the junction contained 15 bases not matched to a gene. Germline CDR1 and CDR2: DFQATT and SNEGSKA (reference sequence).

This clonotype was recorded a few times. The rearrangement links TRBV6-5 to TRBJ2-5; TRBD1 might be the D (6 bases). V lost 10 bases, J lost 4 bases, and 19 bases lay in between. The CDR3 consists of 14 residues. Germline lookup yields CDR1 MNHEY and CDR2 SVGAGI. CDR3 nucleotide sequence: TGTGCCATCAGGCCCAGGGGAGATCGAGAGACCCAGTACTTC. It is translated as CAIRPRGDRETQYF.

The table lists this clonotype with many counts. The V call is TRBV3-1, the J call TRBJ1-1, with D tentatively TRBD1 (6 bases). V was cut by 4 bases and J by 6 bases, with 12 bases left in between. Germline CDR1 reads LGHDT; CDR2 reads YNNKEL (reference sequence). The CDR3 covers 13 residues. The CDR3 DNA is TGTGCCAGCAGCCCGGGGACAACTTCTGAAGCTTTCTTT. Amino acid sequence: CASSPGTTSEAFF.

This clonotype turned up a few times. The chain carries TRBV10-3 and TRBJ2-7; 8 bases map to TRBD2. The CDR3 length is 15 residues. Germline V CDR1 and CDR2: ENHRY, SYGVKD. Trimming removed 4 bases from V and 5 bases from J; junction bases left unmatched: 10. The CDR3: CAISGSGGELHEQYF. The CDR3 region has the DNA TGTGCCATCAGTGGGAGCGGGGGTGAATTGCACGAGCAGTACTTC.

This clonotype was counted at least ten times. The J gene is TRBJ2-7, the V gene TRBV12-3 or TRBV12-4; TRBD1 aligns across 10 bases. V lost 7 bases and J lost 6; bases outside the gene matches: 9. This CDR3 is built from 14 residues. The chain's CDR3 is CASNLGQGTGEQYF. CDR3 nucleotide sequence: TGTGCCAGCAATCTGGGACAGGGGACCGGCGAGCAGTACTTC.

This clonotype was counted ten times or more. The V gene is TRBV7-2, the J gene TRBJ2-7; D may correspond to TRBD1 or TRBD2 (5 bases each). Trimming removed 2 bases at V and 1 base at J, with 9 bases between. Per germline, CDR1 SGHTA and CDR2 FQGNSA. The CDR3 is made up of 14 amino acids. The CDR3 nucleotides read TGTGCCAGCAGCTTATACGGGGCATCCTACGAGCAGTACTTC. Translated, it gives CASSLYGASYEQYF.